These T cell receptor beta chains were read from a single sample in a study of Ad26.COV2.S vaccination and SARS-CoV-2 variants. Clones were sequenced by immunoSEQ multiplex PCR, and TCRdb holds only the in-frame ones, with some missing. The sample includes fewer than 500,000 clones, approximately 92% of them seen just once. Sequencing was performed on peripheral blood, taken in a trial of Ad26.COV2.S vaccine versus placebo. The receptors derive from a person aged 18-60 years who received the Ad26.COV2.S COVID-19 vaccine or a placebo. CDR3s include the opening cysteine and the closing phenylalanine or tryptophan. A D gene is named only where the DNA matches it firmly. Not every row has a clone size; where given, it reads once, few, many or a size class.

NA,NA,TRBJ2-3,TRBV5-1,CASSAQGGDTQYF,TGCGCCAGCAGCGCTCAGGGTGGAGATACGCAGTATTTT
NA,NA,TRBJ1-4,TRBV6-2/TRBV6-3,CASSSQVLNEKLFF,TGTGCCAGCAGTTCACAGGTCCTTAATGAAAAACTGTTTTTT
NA,NA,TRBJ1-1,TRBV11-2,CASSLGPEEAFF,TGTGCCAGCAGCTTAGGCCCCGAGGAAGCTTTCTTT
NA,NA,TRBJ1-4,TRBV7-2,CASSIQTGANEKLFF,TGTGCCAGCAGCATCCAGACAGGCGCCAATGAAAAACTGTTTTTT
NA,NA,TRBJ1-1,TRBV20-1,CSARDSTEAFF,TGCAGTGCTAGGGACAGCACTGAAGCTTTCTTT
NA,NA,TRBJ1-2,TRBV5-5,CASSLANLRNGYTF,TGTGCCAGCAGCTTGGCCAATTTACGCAATGGCTACACCTTC
TRBD1,NA,TRBJ2-7,TRBV9,CASSPRGPSYEQYF,TGTGCCAGCAGCCCAAGGGGGCCCTCCTACGAGCAGTACTTC
NA,NA,TRBJ1-1,TRBV5-1,CASSLSNPTEAFF,TGCGCCAGCAGCTTGAGTAACCCAACTGAAGCTTTCTTT
TRBD2,NA,TRBJ2-3,TRBV2,CASSLTSGATDTQYF,TGTGCCAGCTCCCTGACTAGCGGGGCCACAGATACGCAGTATTTT
TRBD2,NA,TRBJ2-2,TRBV7-6,CASSSWGLAGGTGELFF,TGTGCCAGCAGCTCCTGGGGACTAGCGGGAGGAACCGGGGAGCTGTTTTTT
NA,NA,TRBJ2-7,TRBV13,CASSLVGGYEQYF,TGTGCCAGCAGCTTAGTTGGGGGATACGAGCAGTACTTC
NA,NA,TRBJ2-3,TRBV5-4,CASSLVGGSDTQYF,TGTGCCAGCAGCTTGGTAGGGGGGTCAGATACGCAGTATTTT
NA,NA,TRBJ1-4,TRBV30,CAWRRGTDEKLFF,TGTGCCTGGAGACGGGGGACTGATGAAAAACTGTTTTTT
NA,NA,TRBJ1-4,TRBV10-2,CASSRDRNNEKLFF,TGCGCCAGCAGTAGAGACAGGAATAATGAAAAACTGTTTTTT
NA,NA,TRBJ1-2,TRBV11-2,CASSLGGRKGNYGYTF,TGTGCCAGCAGCTTAGGGGGTCGGAAGGGGAACTATGGCTACACCTTC
NA,NA,TRBJ2-3,TRBV3-1/TRBV3-2,CASSRRGSDTQYF,TGTGCCAGCAGCCGGAGGGGGTCAGATACGCAGTATTTT
NA,NA,TRBJ2-3,TRBV6-5,CASSYGQIHGTQYF,TGTGCCAGCAGTTACGGTCAGATCCATGGTACGCAGTATTTT
TRBD1,NA,TRBJ1-4,TRBV9,CASSSPGQGANEKLFF,TGTGCCAGCAGCTCCCCTGGACAGGGCGCTAATGAAAAACTGTTTTTT
NA,NA,TRBJ1-4,TRBV4-1,CASSQGWGNEKLFF,TGCGCCAGCAGCCAAGGCTGGGGTAATGAAAAACTGTTTTTT
NA,NA,TRBJ2-1,TRBV13,CASSLGGIGDEQFF,TGTGCCAGCAGCCTGGGAGGTATCGGTGATGAGCAGTTCTTC
NA,NA,TRBJ2-1,TRBV5-1,CASSLGGYSYNEQFF,TGCGCCAGCAGCTTGGGGGGTTACTCCTACAATGAGCAGTTCTTC
TRBD2,once,TRBJ2-1,TRBV7-3,CASSLGLAGGAYNEQFF,TGTGCCAGCAGCTTGGGACTAGCGGGAGGGGCTTACAATGAGCAGTTCTTC
NA,NA,TRBJ1-5,TRBV7-2,CASSLRVNQPQHF,TGTGCCAGCAGCTTGCGGGTTAATCAGCCCCAGCATTTT
NA,once,TRBJ1-4,TRBV5-1,CASSLVGAANEKLFF,TGCGCCAGCAGCTTGGTAGGGGCGGCTAATGAAAAACTGTTTTTT
NA,NA,TRBJ2-7,TRBV5-1,CASSRDRPYEQYF,TGCGCCAGCAGCCGAGACAGACCTTACGAGCAGTACTTC
TRBD1,few,TRBJ1-5,TRBV4-1,CASSQEGAGNQPQHF,TGCGCCAGCAGCCAGGAGGGGGCAGGAAATCAGCCCCAGCATTTT
NA,NA,TRBJ1-1,TRBV6-2/TRBV6-3,CASSYRRNEAFF,TGTGCCAGCAGTTACCGGCGCAATGAAGCTTTCTTT
NA,NA,TRBJ2-1,TRBV5-4,CASSPPVSGGEQFF,TGTGCCAGCAGCCCCCCCGTTTCGGGTGGTGAGCAGTTCTTC
NA,NA,TRBJ1-3,TRBV13,CASSPSGRVGNTIYF,TGTGCCAGCAGCCCCTCAGGCAGGGTAGGAAACACCATATATTTT
TRBD1,NA,TRBJ1-1,TRBV7-3,CASSRGQGDTEAFF,TGTGCCAGCAGCCGCGGACAGGGGGACACTGAAGCTTTCTTT
NA,NA,TRBJ2-3,TRBV2,CARTVDTQYF,TGTGCCCGCACAGTGGATACGCAGTATTTT
TRBD1,NA,TRBJ2-7,TRBV3-1/TRBV3-2,CASSLRDSVKYEQYF,TGTGCCAGCAGCCTCCGGGACAGCGTCAAATACGAGCAGTACTTC
NA,NA,TRBJ2-5,TRBV7-2,CASSPATYQETQYF,TGTGCCAGCAGCCCGGCGACGTACCAAGAGACCCAGTACTTC
NA,NA,TRBJ1-2,TRBV28,CASSFPWTSDGYTF,TGTGCCAGCAGTTTCCCCTGGACGTCCGATGGCTACACCTTC
NA,once,TRBJ2-1,TRBV10-3,CAISEYGDNEQFF,TGTGCCATCAGTGAGTATGGGGACAATGAGCAGTTCTTC